This T cell receptor (beta chain) was observed in a study of blood T cell repertoires in COVID-19. The overall study: Sites across the United States, Italy and Spain contributed samples from acute and convalescent COVID-19. In each case, the material was cDNA or gDNA derived from T cells, B-cell-depleted T cells, or PBMCs.

Sequenced by immunoSEQ multiplex PCR; TCRdb stores in-frame clones only, minus some. The table records about 180,000 clones, 89% of them present only once. Cohort assignment relied on participant-reported clinical history. Per the germline V gene, CDR1 is KGHSH and CDR2 is LQKENI. With 5 bases removed from V and 0 bases from J, the gap between germline ends came to 11 bases. This CDR3 spans 15 amino acids. The TCR originated in a woman aged 40 to 49 with acute COVID-19. What was sequenced was PBMCs or T cells enriched from blood (not recorded which). This sequence joins TRBV18 and TRBJ1-3; possible D gene TRBD1, 6 bases. CDR3 protein: CASSSTGISGNTIYF. CDR3 DNA: TGTGCCAGCTCATCCACAGGGATCTCTGGAAACACCATATATTTT.